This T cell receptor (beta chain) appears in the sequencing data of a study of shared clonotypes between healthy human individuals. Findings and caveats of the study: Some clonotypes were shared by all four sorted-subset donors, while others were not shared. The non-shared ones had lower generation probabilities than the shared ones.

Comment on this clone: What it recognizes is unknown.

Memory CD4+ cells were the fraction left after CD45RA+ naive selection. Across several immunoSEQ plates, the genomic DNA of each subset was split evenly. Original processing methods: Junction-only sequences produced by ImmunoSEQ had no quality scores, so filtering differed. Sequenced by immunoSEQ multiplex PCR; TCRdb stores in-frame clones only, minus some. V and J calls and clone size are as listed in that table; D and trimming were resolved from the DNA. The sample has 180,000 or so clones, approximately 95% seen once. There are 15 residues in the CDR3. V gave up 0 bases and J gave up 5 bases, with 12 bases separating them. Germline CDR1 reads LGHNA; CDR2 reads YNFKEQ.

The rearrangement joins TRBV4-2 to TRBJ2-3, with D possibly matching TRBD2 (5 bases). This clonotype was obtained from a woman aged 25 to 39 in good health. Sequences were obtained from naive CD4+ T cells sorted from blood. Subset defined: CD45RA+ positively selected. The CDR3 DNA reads TGTGCCAGCAGCCAAGATGGCGGACTTCAAGATACGCAGTATTTT. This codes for CASSQDGGLQDTQYF.